At least ten counts were recorded for the clone carrying this TCR beta chain. The data belong to a study of Graves' ophthalmopathy and Graves' hyperthyroidism. CDR3 length: 15 amino acids. Losses at the gene ends were 3 bases for V and 7 bases for J; bases not matched to a gene: 7. The germline V gene encodes CDR1 SGHRS and CDR2 YFSETQ. The study amplified TCR beta CDR3 regions using RNA transcripts. HTBI primers primed a first-round RT-PCR, and a second-round multiplex PCR followed. TCRdb processed the multiplex PCR reads anew with MiXCR; each CDR3 protein has one entry. The sample yields approximately 700,000 distinct CDR3 sequences, 35% to 50% seen once.

Sequences were obtained from peripheral blood. This chain uses TRBV5-1 with TRBJ1-2, with 12 bases lining up with TRBD1. This receptor was taken from an adult man with Graves' ophthalmopathy. Here the CDR3 reads CASSSTGQGASGYTF. The CDR3 DNA is TGCGCCAGCAGCTCTACGGGACAGGGGGCTTCTGGCTACACCTTC.